The TCR beta chain described here comes from a study of metastatic and nonmetastatic thyroid tumors (dated by TCRdb to about 2020). General notes on the study: Repertoires from peripheral blood and from tumor or nodule tissue samples of malignant and benign thyroid patients were compared. On the study overall, not on this receptor specifically: In both blood and tumor samples, malignant tumors were reported to have significantly higher TCR beta diversity than benign nodules.

Reading from cysteine to phenylalanine, the CDR3 counts 14 amino acids. The read is trimmed to its CDR3 DNA, 42 bases read in frame from base 1. CDR1 and CDR2 were assigned from the germline V gene (reference sequence) as DFQATT and SNEGSKA. Compared with germline, V lacks 6 bases and J lacks 13 bases; bases without a gene match: 17. No patient had received any treatment before thyroid surgery. The study retrospectively analysed patient clinical samples collected from about 2012 to 2019 using T-cell receptor beta sequencing. Concerning this clone: The antigen it binds to is not known. No quality values exist for individual bases; no much larger clone is one base distant.

Library method: PCR. Reads for this sample came from an Illumina HiSeq 4000. High-throughput sequencing was used to profile the TCR beta-chain CDR3 region of every patient. Per the source publication's procedure: Drawing on CDR3 differences between clinicopathological groups, the researchers built a classifier meant to tell apart patients with distant-metastatic papillary thyroid cancer. To measure repertoire diversity the researchers used the Shannon index, while the Morisita-Horn index served to gauge how similar the tumor and blood repertoires were. TCRdb handled the public reads itself, with Q25 trimming in fastp and clone calling in MiXCR, and kept productive beta chains. The V and J calls shown here were made by TCRdb, not taken from the authors' results. This sample gives 30,000 to 40,000 clones in total; roughly 19% of them show up just once. Roughly 18% of the sample is taken by the ten largest.

The receptor chain draws on TRBV20-1 and TRBJ2-1; 8 bases in between match TRBD1. The specimen was blood. This TCR was recovered from a female donor with papillary thyroid cancer or a benign thyroid nodule (not recorded which). Some clones in this sample may be carry-over from other donors' samples. The DNA is TGCAGTGCCAACCGGGACAGGAGGTACAATTATCAGTTCTTC. It translates as CSANRDRRYNYQFF.